This T cell receptor (beta chain) was recorded in a study of blood T cells in healthy people across ages (dated by TCRdb to the mid-2010s). Notes on the research overall: In model experiments, template switching captured roughly one uniquely barcoded TCR beta cDNA molecule for every two T cells. Using deep sequencing normalized with unique cDNA molecular identifiers, the study measured how TCR beta repertoire diversity changes with age. The donors were divided into four age groups: young (average approximately 15 years), middle-aged (about 40), aged (roughly 66) and long-lived (about 84). To avoid experimental bias, donors of different ages were distributed randomly across sequencing lanes. The study analyzed two additional independent replicas of 1 million unique cDNA reads from the same blood draw for two donors, one aged 18 to 30 and one aged 80 or older. The paper as a whole reports these results and caveats: Compared with the aged group, the long-lived group had more naive CD4+ T cells, fewer expanded clones and increased TCR diversity, a pattern suggesting age selection. Because donor CMV infection status was unknown, age-related changes in expanded clonotypes were potentially confounded. Observed TCR beta diversity per million T cells fell roughly linearly with age, and a significant reduction was already apparent by age roughly 41. Conclusive comparison of naive and antigen-experienced compartments was prevented by the profiling of bulk unsorted PBMCs. The percentage of naive T cells measured by flow cytometry correlated strongly with observed TCR beta diversity. Estimates of total diversity based on one million sequenced T cells were regarded as lower bounds and as underestimates.

Notes on this clonotype: Which antigen it targets is not known. A junction end diverges from the germline sequence, so it may reflect a read error.

Library preparation used 5' RACE. Data came from an Illumina HiSeq 2500. A second about 7 to 11 cycle PCR used a sample-barcoded 5' primer and a J-beta primer mix. A unique molecular identifier was introduced onto each TCR beta cDNA molecule by a template-switch 5' adaptor carrying 12 random nucleotides. Each sample yielded at least 2.5 million CDR3-containing paired-end reads. First-strand cDNA synthesis was performed from all RNA using the Mint cDNA synthesis kit, with priming by a TRBC-specific oligonucleotide. Following uracil-DNA glycosylase treatment, all cDNA underwent a first 18-cycle PCR with the universal primers M1SS and BC2_uni_R. Regarding the original processing steps: Normalization of each sample was performed by random selection of 1 million high-quality reads, each carrying a distinct molecular identifier. Reads sharing molecular identifiers were discarded rather than binned into consensus sequences. MiTCR, run with a Q25 quality threshold and the strictest error-elimination algorithm, handled CDR3 identification, clonotype clustering and error correction. A nonparametric unseen species model with Euler transformation was used to estimate a lower bound on total TCR beta diversity. TCRdb trimmed public reads at Q25 via fastp, called clones via MiXCR and kept in-frame beta chains. CDR3 protein duplicates are merged, each entry listing the most common genes and DNA. The V and J calls were determined by TCRdb, not by the authors. The sample yields around 1.5 million distinct CDR3 sequences; about 31% were counted once. The top ten constitute around 11% of the sample.

The 35 to 40 donors, aged about 6 to 95 years, were systemically healthy Caucasian individuals from Russia. Each donor gave approximately 9.3 milliliters of peripheral blood, collected into EDTA-treated Vacutainer tubes. Ficoll-Paque density-gradient centrifugation was used to isolate PBMCs, with at least 7 million per sample. Total RNA was extracted from PBMCs with Trizol reagent, with at least 6 micrograms obtained per sample. Naive CD45RAhigh/CD27high T cell percentages were measured by flow cytometry on a PBMC aliquot from every donor. The CDR1 and CDR2 encoded by the germline V gene (reference sequence) are SEHNR and FQNEAQ. The CDR3, cysteine through phenylalanine, is 16 amino acids long. Only the CDR3 region is kept as DNA, spanning 48 bases read in frame from base 1.

Material: blood. The clonotype originates from a woman in her thirties in good health. Rearrangement joined TRBV7-9 to TRBJ2-1, with TRBD2 perhaps the D gene, on 7 matching bases. The CDR3 protein is CASSLEEGGFDNGQFF. The DNA sequence is as follows: TGTGCCAGCAGCCTAGAGGAGGGGGGGTTCGACAATGGGCAGTTCTTC.